This entry concerns a single TCR beta chain. No antigen is known for it. Germline lookup yields CDR1 MGHDK and CDR2 SYGVNS. The ends were cut back, 7 bases at V and 9 bases at J, with 25 bases in the middle. CDR3 size: 16 residues. This sample is drawn from a study of OX40 agonist ivuxolimab in advanced cancers. General study findings and limits: CD8+ T cells showed, on average, more clonal expansion than CD4+ cells.

Measured with immunoSEQ multiplex PCR; TCRdb has only the in-frame clones, and not every one. The top ten clones hold around an eighth of a sample with fewer than 45,000 clones, 88% of them seen once. This sample comprised CD4+ or CD8+ T cells sorted from blood, obtained in a trial of the OX40 agonist ivuxolimab. This receptor was identified in an adult with an advanced solid tumor such as melanoma, head and neck, liver or kidney cancer. The V gene is TRBV25-1, the J gene TRBJ2-1; D might be TRBD2 (7 bases). This CDR3 reads CASTSFAGAGDGEQFF. As DNA, the CDR3 is TGTGCCAGCACTTCGTTTGCGGGGGCCGGTGACGGTGAGCAGTTCTTC.